The 25 T cell receptor beta chains below all came from one sample that was sequenced in a study of shared clonotypes between healthy human individuals. TCRdb keeps only in-frame clones here, not all; method: immunoSEQ multiplex PCR. The repertoire has 1,500,000 or so clones, about 98.5% of them found once; the top ten carry 0.3% to 0.45%. The material sequenced was naive CD4+ T cells sorted from blood. Subset described: CD45RA+ positively selected. Receptor source: a man aged 25-45 years in good health.

For the CDR3, the DNA is TGTGCCAGCAGCTTAGGGTTTCGGGCCGAAGCCTACGAGCAGTACTTC. This translates into CASSLGFRAEAYEQYF. This chain joins TRBV7-6 and TRBJ2-7; no reliable D call. Germline CDR1 reads SGHVS; CDR2 reads FNYEAQ. This CDR3 is 16 amino acids long. Trimming shortened V by 1 base and J by 2 bases, and 15 bases separated the two germline ends. The full variable domain, its missing parts supplied by reference TRBV7-6 and TRBJ2-7, is GAGVSQSPRYKVTKRGQDVALRCDPISGHVSLYWYRQALGQGPEFLTYFNYEAQQDKSGLPNDRFSAERPEGSISTLTIQRTEQRDSAMYRCASSLGFRAEAYEQYFGPGTRLTVT.

This chain links TRBV30 with TRBJ2-1, with a tentative D call TRBD1 (5 bases). This CDR3 has 16 amino acids. The germline V and J ends were trimmed by 7 bases and 0 bases, with 19 bases remaining between them. CDR1 is GTSNPN and CDR2 is SVGIG in the germline V gene (reference sequence). CDR3 protein: CASTKTGFSSYNEQFF. CDR3 coding DNA: TGTGCCTCAACAAAAACAGGATTTTCCTCCTACAATGAGCAGTTCTTC.

For the CDR3, the DNA is TGTGCCAGCAGCTTCCGGGACAGGGCCTACGAGCAGTACTTC. Protein product: CASSFRDRAYEQYF. The chain employs TRBV13 and TRBJ2-7; the match to TRBD1 covers 9 bases. V gave up 3 bases and J gave up 2 bases; unmatched junction bases: 2. Germline V CDR1 and CDR2: PRHDT, FYEKMQ (reference sequence). The CDR3 runs to 14 residues.

This sequence joins TRBV9 and TRBJ1-2, with TRBD1 as a possible D gene (5 bases). The V and J ends lost 0 bases and 3 bases respectively, with 9 bases between them. Germline V gene sequence: CDR1 SGDLS, CDR2 YYNGEE. CDR3 length: 14 amino acids. CDR3 nucleotide sequence: TGTGCCAGCAGCGTAGCCCAGGGATACTATGGCTACACCTTC. As protein: CASSVAQGYYGYTF.

The CDR3 region has the DNA TGTGCCAGCAGCTTTGATGGTACACCCCAGGCCGGGGAGCTGTTTTTT. Protein: CASSFDGTPQAGELFF. The chain combines TRBV7-9 with TRBJ2-2; the D is unclear. The CDR3 has 16 amino acids. Germline lookup yields CDR1 SEHNR and CDR2 FQNEAQ (reference sequence). Trimming took off 3 bases at V and 6 bases at J, with 17 bases between the two ends.

V is TRBV7-3 and J is TRBJ1-1; TRBD1 matches at 7 bases. The CDR3 is made up of 15 amino acids. V dropped 2 bases and J dropped 5; count of bases not matched to a gene: 8. Germline V CDR1 and CDR2: SGHTA, FQGTGA. The CDR3 DNA sequence: TGTGCCAGCAGCTTATTAGGGGGCGATTATACTGAAGCTTTCTTT. Amino acid sequence: CASSLLGGDYTEAFF. Full variable domain (outside the CDR3, taken from reference TRBV7-3 and TRBJ1-1): GAGVSQTPSNKVTEKGKYVELRCDPISGHTALYWYRQSLGQGPEFLIYFQGTGAADDSGLPNDRFFAVRPEGSVSTLKIQRTERGDSAVYLCASSLLGGDYTEAFFGQGTRLTVV.

The chain combines TRBV5-1 with TRBJ2-1, with 7 bases that match TRBD2. The ends lost 6 bases at V and 3 bases at J; junction bases unmatched: 15. The CDR3 length is 17 residues. Germline V CDR1 and CDR2: SGHRS, YFSETQ. CDR3 in DNA: TGCGCCAGCACCCCTGGGGACCATAGCGGGTTCTACAATGAGCAGTTCTTC. Protein: CASTPGDHSGFYNEQFF.

V usage is TRBV7-6 and J usage is TRBJ2-3; 7 positions match TRBD2. Germline V gene lookup returns CDR1 SGHVS and CDR2 FNYEAQ. J lost 5 bases, V lost 1 base, and 9 bases had no gene match. The CDR3 is 16 amino acids. The chain's CDR3 is CASSLEVREVGDTQYF. The CDR3 DNA is TGTGCCAGCAGCTTAGAAGTTCGGGAGGTTGGAGATACGCAGTATTTT.

J is TRBJ2-1 and V is TRBV29-1; D call uncertain. The CDR3 length is 11 residues. V was pared by 6 bases and J by 4 bases, with 7 bases between. In germline, CDR1 is SQVTM, CDR2 ANQGSEA. CDR3 residues: CSVSTYNEQFF. DNA for the CDR3: TGCAGCGTCTCGACTTACAATGAGCAGTTCTTC.

The chain employs TRBV14 and TRBJ2-1, with D perhaps assigned TRBD1 or TRBD2 (6 bases each). Deletions cut 0 bases from V and 4 bases from J, with 13 bases between. CDR3 length equals 16 residues. Per germline, CDR1 SGHDN and CDR2 FVKESK. CDR3 nucleotide sequence: TGTGCCAGCAGCCAAGATCTGGGGGGCTCTTACAATGAGCAGTTCTTC. Its protein product is CASSQDLGGSYNEQFF.

This chain connects TRBV29-1 to TRBJ2-3, with D uncertain. CDR1 and CDR2 from the germline V gene are SQVTM and ANQGSEA. The CDR3 is made up of 12 amino acids. V was shortened by 6 bases and J by 0 bases, with 7 bases between the two germline ends. CDR3 amino acids: CSVVTSTDTQYF. In nucleotides, the CDR3 is TGCAGCGTAGTGACGAGCACAGATACGCAGTATTTT.

This chain links TRBV29-1 with TRBJ2-1, with 8 bases aligning to TRBD2. The germline gives CDR1 SQVTM, CDR2 ANQGSEA. The CDR3 is 14 amino acids. Unmatched junction bases numbered 5, after V lost 7 bases and J lost 0 bases. The CDR3 bases are TGCAGCGCCCCTCTAGCGGGCTCCTACAATGAGCAGTTCTTC. Translation: CSAPLAGSYNEQFF.

Points on this clone: Additional DNA sequences in this sample encode the identical CDR3. V and J are TRBV5-1 and TRBJ2-3; 11 nucleotides match TRBD2. The J segment lost 4 bases and the V segment lost 0 bases, leaving 4 bases of the junction unmatched. There are 16 residues in the CDR3. Germline lookup yields CDR1 SGHRS and CDR2 YFSETQ. Written as DNA, the CDR3 is TGCGCCAGCAGCTTGGCCACTAGCGGGAGCGCAGATACGCAGTATTTT. Residues: CASSLATSGSADTQYF.

The chain links TRBV11-3 to TRBJ2-1; TRBD2 matches 8 bases. The CDR3 runs 17 residues. Trimming cost V 2 bases and J 7 bases; bases outside gene matches: 13. The germline V gene has CDR1 SGHNT and CDR2 YENEEA. This CDR3 is CASSLMSSGSSGNEQFF. The CDR3 nucleotides are TGTGCCAGCAGCTTAATGTCCAGCGGGAGTTCAGGGAATGAGCAGTTCTTC.

The chain links TRBV5-1 to TRBJ2-7; 8 bases align to TRBD2. The CDR3 has 15 amino acids. Unmatched junction bases numbered 11, after V lost 5 bases and J lost 4 bases. In germline, CDR1 is SGHRS, CDR2 YFSETQ. CDR3 amino acids: CASSAREGRRYEQYF. CDR3 nucleotides: TGCGCCAGCAGTGCACGGGAGGGCCGGAGGTACGAGCAGTACTTC.

The chain employs TRBV6-5 and TRBJ1-5; D gene unclear. The V end was cut by 6 bases, the J end by 2 bases, with 8 bases between. Germline CDR1 reads MNHEY; CDR2 reads SVGAGI. The CDR3 spans 13 residues. CDR3 in amino acids: CASSLTRNQPQHF. The CDR3 DNA sequence: TGTGCCAGCAGCCTGACACGCAATCAGCCCCAGCATTTT.

The J gene is TRBJ2-7, the V gene TRBV6-5; tentatively, D is TRBD2 (5 bases). There are 14 residues in the CDR3. Trimming left V 1 base short and J 7 bases short, with 14 bases between. Looked up from germline, CDR1 is MNHEY and CDR2 is SVGAGI. CDR3: CASSYYGLTWEQYF. The CDR3, as DNA: TGTGCCAGCAGTTACTACGGACTGACCTGGGAGCAGTACTTC.

A single count supports this clone. The V and J genes are TRBV5-1 and TRBJ2-3; no firm D call. The CDR3 contains 12 residues. Germline CDR1 is SGHRS and CDR2 is YFSETQ. V lost 5 bases and J lost 5, with 9 bases in between. The chain's CDR3 is CASRWSLDTQYF. In nucleotides, the CDR3 is TGCGCCAGCAGATGGAGCTTAGATACGCAGTATTTT.

The gene calls are TRBV18 and TRBJ2-2; weak D call: TRBD1 (6 bases). Germline V lookup: CDR1 KGHSH, CDR2 LQKENI. V was clipped by 5 bases and J by 7 bases, with 11 bases between them. This CDR3 contains 13 residues. CDR3 nucleotide sequence: TGTGCCAGCTCATCAGGGGTTATCGGGGAGCTGTTTTTT. Protein sequence: CASSSGVIGELFF.

The V and J genes are TRBV13 and TRBJ2-1; D possibly corresponds to TRBD2 (6 bases). Germline CDR1 and CDR2: PRHDT and FYEKMQ (reference sequence). The V and J ends lost 7 bases and 0 bases respectively, with 13 bases between them. The CDR3 spans 15 residues. The CDR3 is CASMVGGLSYNEQFF. CDR3 DNA: TGTGCCAGCATGGTGGGGGGTCTCTCCTACAATGAGCAGTTCTTC.

The chain recombines TRBV18 with TRBJ2-7; D might be TRBD1 (5 bases). Germline V gene sequence: CDR1 KGHSH, CDR2 LQKENI. The CDR3 has 16 amino acids. Deletions cut 0 bases from V and 3 bases from J, with 15 bases between. For the CDR3, the DNA is TGTGCCAGCTCACCACCATTACCACAGGTCCGCTACGAGCAGTACTTC. Encoded protein: CASSPPLPQVRYEQYF.

This rearrangement joins TRBV18 to TRBJ2-7; D might be TRBD1 (6 bases). The CDR3 runs 15 residues. The V end was cut by 1 base, the J end by 4 bases, with 14 bases between. Germline assignment: CDR1 KGHSH and CDR2 LQKENI. Here the CDR3 reads CASSPLDSSRYEQYF. The CDR3 region has the DNA TGTGCCAGCTCACCACTGGACAGTTCCCGGTACGAGCAGTACTTC.

This clone was counted once. This sequence joins TRBV7-9 and TRBJ2-2; D call uncertain. The CDR3 sequence is 15 residues long. Germline lookup yields CDR1 SEHNR and CDR2 FQNEAQ (reference sequence). V lost 1 base and J 0 bases, leaving 6 bases between the germline ends. CDR3 in amino acids: CASSLGTTNTGELFF. The CDR3 region has the DNA TGTGCCAGCAGCTTAGGCACGACGAACACCGGGGAGCTGTTTTTT.

The V gene is TRBV28, the J gene TRBJ2-7, with 7 positions matching TRBD1. CDR1 is MDHEN and CDR2 is SYDVKM in the germline V gene. V was pared by 3 bases and J by 4 bases, with 9 bases of the junction left unmatched. CDR3 size: 15 residues. This CDR3 is CASSFRDRLTYEQYF. The DNA of the CDR3 is TGTGCCAGCAGTTTTCGGGACAGACTCACATACGAGCAGTACTTC.

The V and J genes are TRBV6-1 and TRBJ1-5; 10 nucleotides match TRBD1. Germline trimming cut 6 bases from V and 5 bases from J; bases unmatched to any gene: 7. The germline V gene encodes CDR1 MNHNS and CDR2 SASEGT. CDR3 length: 15 amino acids. CDR3 DNA: TGTGCCAGCAGCTGGGCCGGGACAGGGGATCAGCCCCAGCATTTT. Protein: CASSWAGTGDQPQHF.